The sequence of this T cell receptor (beta chain) was determined in a study of T cells in Graves' hyperthyroidism and ophthalmopathy (dated by TCRdb to about 2019). Regarding the study in general: Peripheral blood was sampled at the time of initial diagnosis, prior to any treatment. The approximately 90 discovery patients were randomly split 7:3 into training and test sets. In addition, the study compared T-cell repertoires in thyroid tissue and in blood from several Graves' hyperthyroidism patients. According to the paper, TCR Vbeta CDR3 sequencing was carried out on 135 peripheral blood samples, which came from fewer than 50 ophthalmopathy, roughly 75 hyperthyroidism and approximately 17 progressor patients. Prospective prediction of ophthalmopathy was tested in an independent validation cohort consisting of roughly 19 hyperthyroidism patients and more than 15 patients who later progressed to ophthalmopathy. After blood sampling, hyperthyroidism patients were treated with methimazole at a starting dose of 30 mg daily, and ophthalmopathy patients were treated with high-dose intravenous methylprednisolone. A discovery cohort of about a hundred patients, fewer than 50 with Graves' ophthalmopathy and more than 55 with stable Graves' hyperthyroidism, was used to find distinguishing TCR V-J signatures. General conclusions and limits of the study: Most expanded thyroid clonotypes (frequency above 0.001) were also detected in blood, a finding suggesting that blood repertoires may reflect thyroid immune responses. A model built on a 13 V-J signature distinguished ophthalmopathy from stable hyperthyroidism, reaching over 85% sensitivity and around 82% specificity in cross-validation and 80%/75% in testing. No statistical method was used to set the sample size in advance, and investigators knew the group allocation. In validation, progression to ophthalmopathy was predicted by the model with roughly 69% sensitivity and around 76% specificity, a median of around 5.9 months before onset.

A remark on this clonotype: Its antigen is not yet known. The input lacks base qualities; no much larger clone sits a single base away.

The hyperthyroidism patients were between 18 and 65 years old and newly diagnosed, with a disease duration of less than 2 months. Any patient with an uncontrolled infection, another autoimmune disease, pregnancy or lactation was excluded. Diagnoses relied on clinical symptoms, serum thyroxine and TRAb, thyroid ultrasound and orbital computed tomography. Blood from progressor patients was collected at the time of first diagnosis with hyperthyroidism, before any ophthalmopathy symptoms had appeared. Ficoll-Paque density gradient centrifugation was used to isolate PBMCs from 8 to 10 ml of fresh peripheral blood. Patients classed as progressors first received a Graves' hyperthyroidism diagnosis and then went on to develop ophthalmopathy during follow-up. Trizol reagent was used to extract total RNA, and RNA quality was then checked on an Agilent 2100 Bioanalyzer. Sequences MNHNS (CDR1) and SASEGT (CDR2) are obtained from the germline V gene. Reading from cysteine to phenylalanine, the CDR3 counts 12 amino acids. Here the CDR3 DNA is all that survives: 36 bases in frame from base 1. The junction shows trimming of 7 bases on V and 4 bases on J, plus 8 bases between the germline ends.

Amplification of TCR beta CDR3 regions was carried out from RNA transcripts. The TCR CDR3 was subjected to a first round of RT-PCR using the HTBI primer set and the Qiagen OneStep RT-PCR kit. Libraries were constructed in a second round of multiplex PCR, after which size selection and purification were carried out. The libraries were sequenced on an Illumina HiSeq2000 using paired-end 100 bp reads. Regarding the original processing steps: SOAPnuke was used to process the raw data, throwing out any read that contained adapters or uncalled bases, had a mean Phred below 15, or lacked an exact constant-primer or identifier match. High-quality paired reads were merged with COPE v1.2.5, and unique nucleotide sequences were defined as clonotypes. Clonotypes were aligned to IMGT TRBV, TRBD and TRBJ reference segments using MiTCR v1.1. The analysis was restricted to V-J combinations with a frequency above 0.0001, which together covered 99% to 99.2% of the repertoires. A TCS score was defined as the ratio between F50 (clonal expansion) and ExV (chaos), using BLOSUM62-based TCRdist between CDR3 peptides within each V-J. Welch's t-statistics and random forest reduced some 510 V-J features to 10 to 15, which were used in a naive Bayes classifier (R e1071). Using fastp trimming at Q25 and MiXCR clonotype assembly, TCRdb reanalyzed the public sequencing data and kept in-frame beta chains. Duplicate CDR3 protein sequences are folded into a single record with the most common DNA and genes. The V and J calls reflect TCRdb's pipeline rather than the authors' work. The table for this sample lists fewer than 450,000 distinct CDR3 sequences; 17% of them were counted only once. The ten largest account for 34% of the sample.

This chain joins TRBV6-1 to TRBJ1-5; the D gene is not confidently resolved. Sequencing used blood. This clonotype originated in a woman in her twenties or thirties with Graves' hyperthyroidism that later progressed to Graves' ophthalmopathy. The bases are TGTGCCAGCAACGGGGAAAATCAGCCCCAGCATTTT. It translates to CASNGENQPQHF.